This passage covers 10 T cell receptor beta chains from one sample sequenced in a study of blood T cell repertoires in COVID-19. Generated by immunoSEQ multiplex PCR, the TCRdb table keeps only in-frame clones and is missing some. This sample has some 200,000 clones; 80% to 90% occur once, and the top ten carry approximately 13%. The specimen sequenced was peripheral blood. All receptors come from a human donor in a cohort sampled during active COVID-19.

The chain uses TRBV6-5 and TRBJ1-1; no reliable D call. V lost 3 bases to trimming and J lost 1 base, with 9 bases between them. CDR1 MNHEY and CDR2 SVGAGI come from the germline V gene. The CDR3 has 14 residues. In DNA, the CDR3 is TGTGCCAGCAGTTATCGAGAAACGAACACTGAAGCTTTCTTT. This encodes CASSYRETNTEAFF.

V usage is TRBV12-5 and J usage is TRBJ1-1; 7 bases align to TRBD1. This CDR3 is 12 amino acids long. J lost 7 bases, V lost 5 bases, and 4 bases had no gene match. Germline V gives CDR1 LGHNT, CDR2 FRNRAP. The CDR3 bases are TGTGCTAGTGGTACTGGGACAGTTGAAGCTTTCTTT. This codes for CASGTGTVEAFF. Based on the CDR3 plus reference TRBV12-5 and TRBJ1-1, the full variable domain is DARVTQTPRHKVTEMGQEVTMRCQPILGHNTVFWYRQTMMQGLELLAYFRNRAPLDDSGMPKDRFSAEMPDATLATLKIQPSEPRDSAVYFCASGTGTVEAFFGQGTRLTVV.

The chain has TRBV19 and TRBJ2-3, with 9 bases identical to TRBD1. This CDR3 is 13 amino acids long. Germline CDR1 reads LNHDA; CDR2 reads SQIVND (reference sequence). V lost 4 bases to trimming and J lost 5 bases; unmatched junction nucleotides: 1. CDR3 sequence: CASSKDRGDTQYF. As DNA, the CDR3 is TGTGCCAGTAGTAAGGACAGGGGAGATACGCAGTATTTT.

This chain joins TRBV24-1 and TRBJ2-3; D is perhaps TRBD1 (6 bases). V was clipped by 4 bases and J by 1 base, with 14 bases between them. Per germline, CDR1 KGHDR and CDR2 SFDVKD. This CDR3 spans 16 amino acids. CDR3 residues: CATSDPGTLGTDTQYF. The CDR3 bases are TGTGCCACCAGTGACCCCGGGACATTGGGCACAGATACGCAGTATTTT.

Worth noting for this clone: Other DNA sequences in the same sample also yield this CDR3. The rearrangement links TRBV4-1 to TRBJ2-1; D is perhaps TRBD1 (7 bases). Germline assignment: CDR1 MGHRA and CDR2 YSYEKL. The CDR3 contains 14 residues. V was pared by 3 bases and J by 4 bases, with 10 bases between. CDR3 nucleotides: TGCGCCAGCAGCCAGGCAGGGGGGTACAATGAGCAGTTCTTC. Encoded protein: CASSQAGGYNEQFF.

This rearrangement joins TRBV9 to TRBJ1-1; 9 bases map to TRBD1. The germline V gene encodes CDR1 SGDLS and CDR2 YYNGEE. The length of the CDR3 is 14 residues. The junction had 4 bases not matched to a gene; V was cut back by 3 bases and J by 4 bases. The DNA for the CDR3 is TGTGCCAGCAGCGGGACAGGGGCAGCCACTGAAGCTTTCTTT. Its protein is CASSGTGAATEAFF.

This chain uses TRBV7-2 with TRBJ2-7; unclear D gene. Germline assignment: CDR1 SGHTA and CDR2 FQGNSA. The CDR3 has 14 amino acids. Trimming stripped 5 bases from V and 2 bases from J, with 13 bases between. This chain's CDR3 is CASSPQSYAYEQYF. The DNA for the CDR3 is TGTGCCAGCAGCCCACAGAGTTATGCCTACGAGCAGTACTTC.

This clone was seen only a few times. This CDR3 reads CASRFGLAGSTDTQYF. In DNA form, the CDR3 reads TGTGCCAGCAGGTTCGGACTAGCGGGTAGTACAGATACGCAGTATTTT. The gene calls are TRBV7-9 and TRBJ2-3; the match to TRBD2 covers 11 bases. The ends lost 6 bases at V and 3 bases at J; junction bases unmatched: 8. The CDR3 loop spans 16 amino acids. Germline values: CDR1 SEHNR, CDR2 FQNEAQ (reference sequence).

This clone has more than one count but fewer than ten. The chain combines TRBV30 with TRBJ1-5, with 10 bases lining up with TRBD1. V trimming: 0 bases; J trimming: 9 bases; junction bases outside the gene matches: 5. The CDR3 is 14 amino acids. CDR1 GTSNPN and CDR2 SVGIG come from the germline V gene (reference sequence). CDR3 residues: CAWSVGQGGPPQHF. The CDR3 coding sequence is TGTGCCTGGAGTGTAGGACAGGGGGGTCCGCCCCAGCATTTT. The complete variable domain, with remaining parts taken from reference TRBV30 and TRBJ1-5, reads SQTIHQWPATLVQPVGSPLSLECTVEGTSNPNLYWYRQAAGRGLQLLFYSVGIGQISSEVPQNLSASRPQDRQFILSSKKLLLSDSGFYLCAWSVGQGGPPQHFGDGTRLSIL.

This chain links TRBV5-1 with TRBJ1-2; 9 positions match TRBD1. Germline V gene sequence: CDR1 SGHRS, CDR2 YFSETQ. The CDR3 length is 17 residues. Unmatched junction bases numbered 15, after V lost 2 bases and J lost 7 bases. This CDR3 is CASSFFSRDRVYGGYTF. The CDR3 coding sequence is TGCGCCAGCAGCTTTTTTTCTCGGGACAGGGTGTACGGTGGCTACACCTTC.